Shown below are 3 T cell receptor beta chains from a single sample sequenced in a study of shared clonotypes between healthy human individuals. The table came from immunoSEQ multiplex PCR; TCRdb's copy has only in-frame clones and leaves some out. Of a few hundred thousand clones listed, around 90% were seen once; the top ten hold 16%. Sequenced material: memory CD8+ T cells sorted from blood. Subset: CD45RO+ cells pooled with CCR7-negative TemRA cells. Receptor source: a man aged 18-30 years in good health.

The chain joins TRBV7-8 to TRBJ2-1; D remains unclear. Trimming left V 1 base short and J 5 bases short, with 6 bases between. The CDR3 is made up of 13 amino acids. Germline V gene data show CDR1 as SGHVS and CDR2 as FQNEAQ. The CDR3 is CASSLGLNNEQFF. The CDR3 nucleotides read TGTGCCAGCAGCTTAGGACTCAACAATGAGCAGTTCTTC.

The CDR3 region has the DNA TGTGCCAGCAGTTCCCGGACAGGGGACACAGATACGCAGTATTTT. Protein: CASSSRTGDTDTQYF. The rearrangement links TRBV27 to TRBJ2-3; TRBD1 matches at 9 bases. Trimming cost V 4 bases and J 2 bases; bases outside gene matches: 4. Germline CDR1 MNHEY, CDR2 SMNVEV (reference sequence). This CDR3 region has 15 residues.

The CDR3 loop is CSVDQYRQGISDTQYF. The CDR3 DNA follows: TGCAGCGTTGATCAATATCGACAGGGAATTTCGGATACGCAGTATTTT. This rearrangement joins TRBV29-1 to TRBJ2-3, with 7 bases aligning to TRBD1. V lost 3 bases and J lost 6; bases outside the gene matches: 15. This CDR3 region has 16 residues. CDR1 is SQVTM, CDR2 ANQGSEA, per germline.